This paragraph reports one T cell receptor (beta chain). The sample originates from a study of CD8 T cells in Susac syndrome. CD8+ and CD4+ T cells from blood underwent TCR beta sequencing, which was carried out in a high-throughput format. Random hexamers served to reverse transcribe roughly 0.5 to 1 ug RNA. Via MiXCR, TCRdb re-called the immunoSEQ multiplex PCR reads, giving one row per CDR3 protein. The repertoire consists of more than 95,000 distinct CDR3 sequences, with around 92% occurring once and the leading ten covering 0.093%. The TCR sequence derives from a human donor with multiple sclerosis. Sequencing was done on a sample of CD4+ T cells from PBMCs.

The DNA for the CDR3 is TGCAGTGCTAGATACTACGTCCTGAGGAACACTGAAGCTTTCTTT. The encoded protein is CSARYYVLRNTEAFF. The V and J genes are TRBV20-1 and TRBJ1-1; no reliable D call. The CDR3 has 15 residues. Germline CDR1 is DFQATT and CDR2 is SNEGSKA (reference sequence). The germline V and J ends were trimmed by 2 bases and 1 base, with 14 bases remaining between them.